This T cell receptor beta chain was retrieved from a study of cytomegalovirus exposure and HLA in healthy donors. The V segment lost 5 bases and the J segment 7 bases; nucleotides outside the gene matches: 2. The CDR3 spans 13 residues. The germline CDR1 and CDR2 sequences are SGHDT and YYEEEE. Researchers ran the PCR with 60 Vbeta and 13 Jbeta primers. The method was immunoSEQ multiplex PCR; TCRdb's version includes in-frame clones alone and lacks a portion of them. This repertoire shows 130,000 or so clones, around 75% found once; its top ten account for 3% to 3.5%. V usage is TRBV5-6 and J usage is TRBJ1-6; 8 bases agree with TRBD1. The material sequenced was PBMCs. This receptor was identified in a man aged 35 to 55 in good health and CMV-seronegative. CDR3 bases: TGTGCCAGCAGTTGGGACAGGAATTCACCCCTCCACTTT. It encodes CASSWDRNSPLHF. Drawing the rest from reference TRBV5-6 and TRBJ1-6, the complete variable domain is DAGVTQSPTHLIKTRGQQVTLRCSPKSGHDTVSWYQQALGQGPQFIFQYYEEEERQRGNFPDRFSGHQFPNYSSELNVNALLLGDSALYLCASSWDRNSPLHFGNGTRLTVT.